Below are 32 T cell receptor beta chains sequenced from a single sample in a study of CD8 T cells in Susac syndrome. With random hexamers, 0.5 to 1 ug RNA was reverse transcribed. In TCRdb, the immunoSEQ multiplex PCR reads were re-called with MiXCR into one record per CDR3 protein. Among approximately 190,000 distinct CDR3 sequences listed, over 90% were seen once. The sample comprised CD8+ T cells from PBMCs. These TCRs come from a human donor with Susac syndrome.

This chain links TRBV27 with TRBJ2-1, with 10 bases matching TRBD1. The CDR3 contains 13 residues. CDR1 is MNHEY and CDR2 is SMNVEV in the germline V gene (reference sequence). Trimming at V came to 10 bases and at J to 8 bases, leaving 8 bases not matched to a gene. CDR3 amino acids: CAIGTGVDYEQFF. CDR3 nucleotides: TGTGCCATCGGGACAGGGGTGGACTATGAGCAGTTCTTC.

The V and J genes are TRBV20-1 and TRBJ2-1; TRBD2 matches 10 bases. Germline CDR1 reads DFQATT; CDR2 reads SNEGSKA (reference sequence). V trimming: 0 bases; J trimming: 5 bases; junction bases outside the gene matches: 7. The CDR3 sequence is 16 residues long. For the CDR3, the DNA is TGCAGTGCTAGAGATCCAGCGGGGGGGTCGGACAATGAGCAGTTCTTC. Amino acids: CSARDPAGGSDNEQFF.

The CDR3: CSVEEASGAYNEQFF. CDR3 nucleotides: TGCAGCGTTGAAGAGGCTAGCGGAGCCTACAATGAGCAGTTCTTC. The rearrangement uses TRBV29-1 and TRBJ2-1; TRBD2 aligns across 7 bases. V was clipped by 0 bases and J by 2 bases; unmatched bases: 4. The CDR3 totals 15 residues. Per germline, CDR1 SQVTM and CDR2 ANQGSEA.

V usage is TRBV20-1 and J usage is TRBJ2-7; D possibly corresponds to TRBD1 (5 bases). CDR1 is DFQATT, CDR2 SNEGSKA, per germline (reference sequence). This CDR3 spans 17 amino acids. Deletions cut 0 bases from V and 1 base from J, with 19 bases between. For the CDR3, the DNA is TGCAGTGCTAGAGATCGTCTGAGGACACGTAGATCCTACGAGCAGTACTTC. Protein: CSARDRLRTRRSYEQYF.

V and J are TRBV2 and TRBJ2-2; D is possibly TRBD2 (7 bases). Germline CDR1 is SNHLY and CDR2 is FYNNEI. The CDR3 is 16 amino acids. Trimming removed 3 bases at V and 5 bases at J, with 16 bases between. CDR3 nucleotides: TGTGCCAGCAGTGACGTGGGGGGGGCCGAAACCGGGGAGCTGTTTTTT. Its protein is CASSDVGGAETGELFF.

J is TRBJ2-3 and V is TRBV2; D tentatively fits TRBD1 or TRBD2 (5 bases each). CDR1 and CDR2 from the germline V gene are SNHLY and FYNNEI. Trimming took off 1 base at V and 2 bases at J, with 13 bases between the two ends. CDR3 length: 16 amino acids. In DNA form, the CDR3 reads TGTGCCAGCAGTGAAGTTAGGGACCGATCCACAGATACGCAGTATTTT. Its protein is CASSEVRDRSTDTQYF.

The rearrangement uses TRBV27 and TRBJ1-5; maybe TRBD1 (6 bases). Trimming removed 7 bases at V and 2 bases at J, with 12 bases between. The CDR3 spans 14 residues. Germline CDR1 is MNHEY and CDR2 is SMNVEV (reference sequence). The CDR3 sequence is CASTAGVGNQPQHF. The CDR3 bases are TGTGCCAGCACAGCAGGGGTGGGCAATCAGCCCCAGCATTTT.

The genes are TRBV4-1 and TRBJ2-3, with unresolved D. The V gene lost 2 bases and the J gene lost 2 bases, with 11 bases spanning the gap. The CDR3 has 15 residues. Germline V gene data show CDR1 as MGHRA and CDR2 as YSYEKL. DNA of the CDR3: TGCGCCAGCAGCCAACTAGTCGTCACCACAGATACGCAGTATTTT. Translation: CASSQLVVTTDTQYF.

This chain links TRBV2 with TRBJ2-1, with D possibly matching TRBD2 (6 bases). Germline CDR1 reads SNHLY; CDR2 reads FYNNEI. The V end was cut by 6 bases, the J end by 4 bases, with 16 bases between. The CDR3 sequence is 15 residues long. CDR3: CASRRGSGAYNEQFF. As DNA, the CDR3 is TGTGCCAGCAGGAGGGGTAGCGGAGCTTACAATGAGCAGTTCTTC.

The genes are TRBV20-1 and TRBJ2-7; D is perhaps TRBD1 or TRBD2 (5 bases each). CDR1 and CDR2 (germline): DFQATT, SNEGSKA (reference sequence). Trimming removed 5 bases from V and 0 bases from J, with 20 bases in between. This CDR3 is built from 16 residues. The CDR3 region is CSARPPGTALSYEQYF. The CDR3 coding sequence is TGCAGTGCTCGACCTCCCGGGACGGCCCTCTCCTACGAGCAGTACTTC.

V gene TRBV6-5 combines with J gene TRBJ2-7, with D perhaps assigned TRBD1 or TRBD2 (5 bases each). V lost 6 bases to trimming and J lost 1 base, with 16 bases between them. The CDR3 totals 15 residues. Germline assignment: CDR1 MNHEY and CDR2 SVGAGI. The CDR3 loop reads CASRQTWDPSYEQYF. The DNA of the CDR3 is TGTGCCAGCAGACAAACCTGGGACCCTTCCTACGAGCAGTACTTC.

The CDR3 sequence: CASSRRGTVGEKLFF. The CDR3 nucleotides are TGTGCCAGCAGTCGGAGAGGGACTGTTGGTGAAAAACTGTTTTTT. The V gene is TRBV27, the J gene TRBJ1-4; a weak D match, TRBD1 (5 bases). Trimming removed 5 bases from V and 7 bases from J, with 17 bases in between. CDR1 and CDR2 (germline): MNHEY, SMNVEV (reference sequence). This CDR3 has 15 residues.

CDR3 amino acids: CASSLELAGVSGELFF. CDR3 DNA sequence: TGTGCCAGCAGCTTAGAGCTAGCGGGAGTTTCCGGGGAGCTGTTTTTT. V usage is TRBV5-6 and J usage is TRBJ2-2; 10 bases match TRBD2. From germline, CDR1 is SGHDT and CDR2 YYEEEE. Unmatched junction bases numbered 7, after V lost 2 bases and J lost 6 bases. The CDR3 spans 16 residues.

Only a few counts were recorded for this clonotype. The chain joins TRBV19 to TRBJ2-3; the D gene could be TRBD1 or TRBD2 (6 bases each). There are 12 residues in the CDR3. V was shortened by 8 bases and J by 6 bases, with 12 bases between the two germline ends. CDR1 is LNHDA and CDR2 is SQIVND in the germline V gene (reference sequence). The CDR3 DNA sequence: TGTGCCAGTTCGAGGGGGGCTGATACGCAGTATTTT. Encoded protein: CASSRGADTQYF.

V usage is TRBV20-1 and J usage is TRBJ2-7, with D perhaps matching TRBD1 (6 bases). This CDR3 region has 17 residues. V lost 0 bases and J 2 bases, leaving 20 bases between the germline ends. Germline V gene sequence: CDR1 DFQATT, CDR2 SNEGSKA (reference sequence). CDR3 sequence (DNA): TGCAGTGCTAGAGATGTGGGGGACCGGGACACCCCCTACGAGCAGTACTTC. Protein: CSARDVGDRDTPYEQYF.

V gene TRBV7-3 combines with J gene TRBJ2-6; D unresolved. This CDR3 is built from 17 residues. Per germline, CDR1 SGHTA and CDR2 FQGTGA. Between the trimmed V and J ends, which lost 1 base and 0 bases, there was a span of 10 bases. CDR3 nucleotides: TGTGCCAGCAGCTTAAGGGGTTTGAGCTCTGGGGCCAACGTCCTGACTTTC. This gives the protein CASSLRGLSSGANVLTF.

This sequence joins TRBV29-1 and TRBJ2-7; TRBD1 aligns across 8 bases. Germline values: CDR1 SQVTM, CDR2 ANQGSEA. V shed 2 bases, J shed 4 bases, and the junction held 7 bases outside the gene matches. The CDR3 covers 14 residues. The CDR3 bases are TGCAGCGTTGAACTTGGTGACAGGGGTTACGAGCAGTACTTC. Translated: CSVELGDRGYEQYF.

The chain employs TRBV6-5 and TRBJ1-1; weak D call: TRBD1 (6 bases). This CDR3 is 17 amino acids long. The germline V and J ends were trimmed by 0 bases and 6 bases, with 20 bases remaining between them. Per the germline V gene, CDR1 is MNHEY and CDR2 is SVGAGI. CDR3 in amino acids: CASSYSGTFDLPPEAFF. DNA for the CDR3: TGTGCCAGCAGTTACTCTGGGACATTTGACCTCCCACCTGAAGCTTTCTTT.

V is TRBV12-3 or TRBV12-4 and J is TRBJ1-1, with a weak D call TRBD1 (5 bases). The CDR3 has 14 residues. V lost 4 bases, J lost 0 bases, and 9 bases lay in between. The CDR3 loop reads CASSSTALNTEAFF. CDR3 DNA sequence: TGTGCCAGCAGTTCGACAGCCTTGAACACTGAAGCTTTCTTT.

The CDR3 nucleotides are TGTGCCAGCAGCTTAACAGCTGCGGGGATGAACACTGAAGCTTTCTTT. Amino acid sequence: CASSLTAAGMNTEAFF. This rearrangement joins TRBV7-3 to TRBJ1-1; D not certain. This CDR3 spans 16 amino acids. The germline V gene has CDR1 SGHTA and CDR2 FQGTGA. V was shortened by 0 bases and J by 0 bases, with 11 bases between the two germline ends.

This chain connects TRBV27 to TRBJ2-7; 10 bases line up with TRBD1. The CDR3 contains 16 residues. Germline CDR1 MNHEY, CDR2 SMNVEV (reference sequence). After removal of 7 bases from V and 4 bases from J, the junction contained 13 bases not matched to a gene. This CDR3 is CASTDSGTGAQYEQYF. The CDR3 region has the DNA TGTGCCAGCACCGACTCGGGGACAGGGGCCCAATACGAGCAGTACTTC.

The chain links TRBV7-9 to TRBJ1-2; 7 nucleotides agree with TRBD1. Looked up from germline, CDR1 is SEHNR and CDR2 is FQNEAQ (reference sequence). The CDR3 runs 14 residues. The V and J ends lost 4 bases and 2 bases, in that order; junction bases with no gene match: 4. CDR3 sequence reads: CASSSAGQNYGYTF. The CDR3 DNA is TGTGCCAGCAGCTCCGCGGGACAGAACTATGGCTACACCTTC.

The J gene is TRBJ2-7, the V gene TRBV2; D may be TRBD1 (6 bases). Germline CDR1 and CDR2: SNHLY and FYNNEI. The CDR3 runs to 14 residues. Trimming pared 4 bases from V and 6 bases from J, leaving 16 bases between. CDR3 residues: CASSGQGTLREQYF. CDR3 nucleotides: TGTGCCAGCAGTGGGCAGGGGACCTTACGCGAGCAGTACTTC.

The chain combines TRBV12-3 or TRBV12-4 with TRBJ1-2; 7 bases agree with TRBD1. The V gene end was trimmed by 6 bases and the J gene end by 4 bases; junction bases not matched to a gene: 11. This CDR3 contains 15 residues. Here the CDR3 reads CASSSDRELSYGYTF. As DNA, the CDR3 is TGTGCCAGCAGCTCAGACAGGGAATTATCCTATGGCTACACCTTC.

A single count supports this clonotype. V usage is TRBV4-1 and J usage is TRBJ1-1; D is undetermined. The CDR3 is 12 amino acids. Trimming left V 4 bases short and J 3 bases short, with 6 bases between. Germline values: CDR1 MGHRA, CDR2 YSYEKL. CDR3 DNA sequence: TGCGCCAGCAGCCGCTCGGACACTGAAGCTTTCTTT. The encoded protein is CASSRSDTEAFF.

J is TRBJ2-2 and V is TRBV7-9; no definite D call. Per the germline V gene, CDR1 is SEHNR and CDR2 is FQNEAQ (reference sequence). This CDR3 is built from 14 residues. Trimming stripped 6 bases from V and 1 base from J, with 9 bases between. Here the CDR3 reads CASSTPLNTGELFF. The CDR3 DNA sequence: TGTGCCAGCAGTACACCCTTGAACACCGGGGAGCTGTTTTTT.

The V and J genes are TRBV6-5 and TRBJ1-2, with TRBD1 identical over 9 bases. V lost 5 bases to trimming and J lost 3 bases; unmatched junction nucleotides: 7. Germline CDR1 is MNHEY and CDR2 is SVGAGI. This CDR3 has 15 residues. CDR3 in DNA: TGTGCCAGCAGTACCGGGACAGGGAACGACTATGGCTACACCTTC. Translated: CASSTGTGNDYGYTF.

V gene TRBV20-1 combines with J gene TRBJ2-7, with 7 nucleotides matching TRBD2. The CDR3 sequence is 14 residues long. Trimming removed 3 bases from V and 6 bases from J; junction bases left unmatched: 11. The germline CDR1 and CDR2 sequences are DFQATT and SNEGSKA (reference sequence). This chain's CDR3 is CSASLAGVRGEQYF. The CDR3 nucleotides are TGCAGTGCTAGTTTGGCGGGGGTTAGGGGCGAGCAGTACTTC.

This clonotype has more than one count but fewer than ten. This chain uses TRBV20-1 with TRBJ2-4; D is uncertain. Looked up from germline, CDR1 is DFQATT and CDR2 is SNEGSKA (reference sequence). The CDR3 loop spans 14 amino acids. V was trimmed by 1 base and J by 0 bases, leaving 7 bases between them. This chain's CDR3 is CSARVDGAKNIQYF. The DNA for the CDR3 is TGCAGTGCTAGAGTGGACGGAGCCAAAAACATTCAGTACTTC.

V usage is TRBV5-1 and J usage is TRBJ1-2; D is possibly TRBD1 (5 bases). This CDR3 has 15 amino acids. Per the germline V gene, CDR1 is SGHRS and CDR2 is YFSETQ. V shed 2 bases and J shed 10 bases, with 21 bases lying between them. CDR3 loop: CASSFEGEMIGDYTF. The CDR3 bases are TGCGCCAGCAGCTTTGAAGGGGAAATGATCGGGGACTACACCTTC.

The rearrangement links TRBV7-9 to TRBJ1-1; D might be TRBD1 (6 bases). The CDR3 runs to 14 residues. V was trimmed by 5 bases and J by 6 bases, leaving 16 bases between them. Looked up from germline, CDR1 is SEHNR and CDR2 is FQNEAQ (reference sequence). The CDR3, as DNA: TGTGCCAGCAGCCCCGAGGGGGGGTGGGCTGAAGCTTTCTTT. This encodes CASSPEGGWAEAFF.

This clonotype was recorded only once. CDR3 in DNA: TGTGCCAGCAGTGCCTCCGCAGCGGAGGTCGACAATGAGCAGTTCTTC. It is translated as CASSASAAEVDNEQFF. The chain combines TRBV6-2 or TRBV6-3 with TRBJ2-1; possible D gene TRBD2, 5 bases. Germline CDR1 MNHEY, CDR2 SVGEGT. The germline V and J ends were trimmed by 5 bases and 5 bases, with 19 bases remaining between them. CDR3 length equals 16 residues.